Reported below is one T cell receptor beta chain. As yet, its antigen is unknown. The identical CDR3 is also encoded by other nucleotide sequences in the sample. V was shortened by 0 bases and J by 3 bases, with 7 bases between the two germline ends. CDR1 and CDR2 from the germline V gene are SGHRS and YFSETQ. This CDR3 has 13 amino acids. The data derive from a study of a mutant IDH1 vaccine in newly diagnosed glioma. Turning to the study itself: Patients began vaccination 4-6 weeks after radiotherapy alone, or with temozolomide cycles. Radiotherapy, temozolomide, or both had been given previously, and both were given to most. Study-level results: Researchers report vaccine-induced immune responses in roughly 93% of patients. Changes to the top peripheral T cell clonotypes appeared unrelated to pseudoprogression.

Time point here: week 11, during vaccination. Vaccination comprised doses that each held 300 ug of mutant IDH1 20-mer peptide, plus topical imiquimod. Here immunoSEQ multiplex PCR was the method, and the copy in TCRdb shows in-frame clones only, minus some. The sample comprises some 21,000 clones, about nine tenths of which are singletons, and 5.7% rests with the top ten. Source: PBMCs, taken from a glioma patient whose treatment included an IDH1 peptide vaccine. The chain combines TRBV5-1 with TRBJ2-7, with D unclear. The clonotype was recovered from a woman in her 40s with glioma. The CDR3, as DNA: TGCGCCAGCAGCTTGGTTTCTGGCTACGAGCAGTACTTC. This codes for CASSLVSGYEQYF.